This T cell receptor beta chain emerged from a study of blood T cell repertoires in COVID-19. Study background: Italy, Spain and the United States were the sources of the convalescent and acute COVID-19 samples.

The V gene lost 2 bases and the J gene lost 4 bases, with 21 bases spanning the gap. Germline V gene data show CDR1 as MNHEY and CDR2 as SVGEGT. The CDR3 runs to 17 residues. Produced via immunoSEQ multiplex PCR; TCRdb's table is partial and in-frame only. This sample carries roughly 99,000 clones, 79% of them seen once, and the ten largest clones take around 18%. The sequence was collected from a woman of 80 years or more with active or convalescent COVID-19. This chain uses TRBV6-2 or TRBV6-3 with TRBJ2-7; tentatively, D is TRBD2 (6 bases). The sequencing sample was made of peripheral blood. The CDR3 region has the DNA TGTGCCAGCAGTTACCGCCCGGCGGGGAAAGCCGGTTACGAGCAGTACTTC. This codes for CASSYRPAGKAGYEQYF.